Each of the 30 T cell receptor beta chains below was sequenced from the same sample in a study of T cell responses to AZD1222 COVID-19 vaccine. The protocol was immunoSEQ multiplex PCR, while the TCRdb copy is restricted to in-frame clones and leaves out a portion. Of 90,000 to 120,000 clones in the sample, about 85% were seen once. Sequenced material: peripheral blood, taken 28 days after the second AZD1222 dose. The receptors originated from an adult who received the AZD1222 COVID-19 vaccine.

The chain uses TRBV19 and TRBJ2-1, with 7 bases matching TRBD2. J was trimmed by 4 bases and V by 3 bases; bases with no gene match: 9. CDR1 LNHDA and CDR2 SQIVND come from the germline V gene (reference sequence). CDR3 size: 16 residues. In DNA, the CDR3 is TGTGCCAGTAGTATCCCCCCTAGCGGAGATTACAATGAGCAGTTCTTC. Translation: CASSIPPSGDYNEQFF.

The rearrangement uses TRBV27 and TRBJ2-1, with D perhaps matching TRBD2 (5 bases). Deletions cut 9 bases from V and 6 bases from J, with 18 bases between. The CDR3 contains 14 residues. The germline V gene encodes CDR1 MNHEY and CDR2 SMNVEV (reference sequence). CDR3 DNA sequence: TGTGCCAGTAATAGAGGGAGTCCCCCCAATGAGCAGTTCTTC. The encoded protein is CASNRGSPPNEQFF.

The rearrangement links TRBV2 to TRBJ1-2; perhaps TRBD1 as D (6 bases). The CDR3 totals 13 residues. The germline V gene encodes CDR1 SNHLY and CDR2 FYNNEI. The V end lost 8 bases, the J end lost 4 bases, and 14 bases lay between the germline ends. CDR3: CASLGTYLYGYTF. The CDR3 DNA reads TGTGCCAGCTTAGGGACATACCTCTATGGCTACACCTTC.

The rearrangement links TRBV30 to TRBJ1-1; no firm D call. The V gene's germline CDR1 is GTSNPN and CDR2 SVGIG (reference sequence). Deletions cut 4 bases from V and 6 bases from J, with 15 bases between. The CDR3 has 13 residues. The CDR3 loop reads CAWIHTGKSEAFF. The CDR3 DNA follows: TGTGCCTGGATTCACACGGGGAAGTCTGAAGCTTTCTTT.

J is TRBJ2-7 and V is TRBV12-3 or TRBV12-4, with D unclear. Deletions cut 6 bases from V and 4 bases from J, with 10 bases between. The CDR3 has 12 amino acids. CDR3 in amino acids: CASSGETYEQYF. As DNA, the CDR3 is TGTGCCAGCAGCGGAGAGACTTACGAGCAGTACTTC.

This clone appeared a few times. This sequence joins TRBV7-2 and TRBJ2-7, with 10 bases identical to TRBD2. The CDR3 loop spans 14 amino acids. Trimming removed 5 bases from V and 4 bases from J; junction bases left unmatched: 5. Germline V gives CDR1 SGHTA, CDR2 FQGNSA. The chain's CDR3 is CASSTGLAVYEQYF. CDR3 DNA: TGTGCCAGCAGCACCGGACTAGCGGTTTACGAGCAGTACTTC.

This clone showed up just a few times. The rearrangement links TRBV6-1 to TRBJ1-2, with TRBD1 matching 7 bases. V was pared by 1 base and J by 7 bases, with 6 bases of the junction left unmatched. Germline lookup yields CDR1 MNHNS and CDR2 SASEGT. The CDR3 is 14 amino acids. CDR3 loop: CASSEGEGAGGYTF. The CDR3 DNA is TGTGCCAGCAGTGAAGGAGAGGGGGCGGGTGGCTACACCTTC.

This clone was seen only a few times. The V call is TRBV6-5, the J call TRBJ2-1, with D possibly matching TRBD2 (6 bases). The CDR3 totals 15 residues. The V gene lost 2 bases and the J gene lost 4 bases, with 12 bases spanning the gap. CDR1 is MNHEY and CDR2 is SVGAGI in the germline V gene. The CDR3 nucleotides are TGTGCCAGCAGTTACAGGGATGGAGGGTACAATGAGCAGTTCTTC. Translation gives CASSYRDGGYNEQFF.

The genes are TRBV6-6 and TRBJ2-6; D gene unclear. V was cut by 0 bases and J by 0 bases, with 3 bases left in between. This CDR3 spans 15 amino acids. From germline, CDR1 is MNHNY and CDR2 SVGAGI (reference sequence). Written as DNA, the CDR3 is TGTGCCAGCAGTTACTCTGACTCTGGGGCCAACGTCCTGACTTTC. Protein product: CASSYSDSGANVLTF.

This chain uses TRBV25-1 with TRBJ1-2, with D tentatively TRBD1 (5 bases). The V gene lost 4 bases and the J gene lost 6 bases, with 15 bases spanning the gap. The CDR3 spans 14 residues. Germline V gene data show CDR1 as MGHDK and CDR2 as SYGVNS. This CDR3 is CASSVPGRVDGYTF. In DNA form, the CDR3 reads TGTGCCAGCAGTGTACCAGGGCGGGTCGATGGCTACACCTTC.

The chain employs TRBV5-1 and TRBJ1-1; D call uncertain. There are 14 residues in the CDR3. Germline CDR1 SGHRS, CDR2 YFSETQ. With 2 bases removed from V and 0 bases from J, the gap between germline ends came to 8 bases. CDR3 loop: CASSLGLMNTEAFF. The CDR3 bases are TGCGCCAGCAGCTTAGGTCTGATGAACACTGAAGCTTTCTTT.

Here the CDR3 reads CASSYEASGSMGEQYF. The CDR3 nucleotides are TGTGCCAGCAGTTACGAGGCGAGCGGGAGTATGGGCGAGCAGTACTTC. The chain employs TRBV6-5 and TRBJ2-7; TRBD2 agrees at 8 bases. Losses at the gene ends were 2 bases for V and 6 bases for J; bases not matched to a gene: 12. The length of the CDR3 is 16 residues. Germline values: CDR1 MNHEY, CDR2 SVGAGI.

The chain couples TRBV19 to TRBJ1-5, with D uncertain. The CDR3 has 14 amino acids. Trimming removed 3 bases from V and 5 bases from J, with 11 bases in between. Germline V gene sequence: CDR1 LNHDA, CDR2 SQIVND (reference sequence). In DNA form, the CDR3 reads TGTGCCAGTAGTATGTTAACCCTCGATCAGCCCCAGCATTTT. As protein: CASSMLTLDQPQHF.

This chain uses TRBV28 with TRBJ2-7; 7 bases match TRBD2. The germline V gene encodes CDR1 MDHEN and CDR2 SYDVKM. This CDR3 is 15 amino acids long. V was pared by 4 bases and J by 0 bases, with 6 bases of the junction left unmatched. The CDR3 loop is CASSSLAESSYEQYF. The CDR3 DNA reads TGTGCCAGCAGTTCCCTAGCGGAGAGCTCCTACGAGCAGTACTTC.

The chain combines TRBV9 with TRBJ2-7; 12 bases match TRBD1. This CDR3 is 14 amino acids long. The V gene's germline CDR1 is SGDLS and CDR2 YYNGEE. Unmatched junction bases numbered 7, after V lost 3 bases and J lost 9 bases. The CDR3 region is CASSASGTGGMQYF. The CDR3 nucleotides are TGTGCCAGCAGCGCCTCCGGGACAGGGGGCATGCAGTACTTC.

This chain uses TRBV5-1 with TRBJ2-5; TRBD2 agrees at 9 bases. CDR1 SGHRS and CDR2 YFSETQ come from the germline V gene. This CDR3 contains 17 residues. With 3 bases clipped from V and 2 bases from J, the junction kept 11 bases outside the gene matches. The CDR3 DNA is TGCGCCAGCAGCTCAAATTTAGCGGGAGTGGGGCAAGAGACCCAGTACTTC. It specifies CASSSNLAGVGQETQYF.

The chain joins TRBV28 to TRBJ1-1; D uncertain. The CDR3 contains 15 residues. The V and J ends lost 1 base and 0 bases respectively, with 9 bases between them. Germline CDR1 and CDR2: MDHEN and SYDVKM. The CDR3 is CASSLFLEVNTEAFF. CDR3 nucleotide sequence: TGTGCCAGCAGTTTATTTTTGGAGGTGAACACTGAAGCTTTCTTT.

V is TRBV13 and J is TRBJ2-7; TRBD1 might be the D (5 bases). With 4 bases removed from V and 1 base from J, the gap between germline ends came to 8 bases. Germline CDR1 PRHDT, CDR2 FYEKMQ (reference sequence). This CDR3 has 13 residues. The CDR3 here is CASSYGHSYEQYF. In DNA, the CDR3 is TGTGCCAGCAGCTATGGACATTCCTACGAGCAGTACTTC.

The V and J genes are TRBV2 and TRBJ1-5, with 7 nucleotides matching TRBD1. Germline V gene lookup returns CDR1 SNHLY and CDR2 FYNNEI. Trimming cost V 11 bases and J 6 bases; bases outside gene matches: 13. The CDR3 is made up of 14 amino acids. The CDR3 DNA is TGTGCCGGCAACTGGGAGGGGGCGCGTCAGCCCCAGCATTTT. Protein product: CAGNWEGARQPQHF.

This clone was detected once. DNA for the CDR3: TGTGCCAGCAGCTTAGATTTTTCAGTCTATGGCTACACCTTC. It specifies CASSLDFSVYGYTF. The genes are TRBV7-9 and TRBJ1-2; D uncertain. V lost 1 base and J 4 bases, leaving 10 bases between the germline ends. This CDR3 has 14 residues. Looked up from germline, CDR1 is SEHNR and CDR2 is FQNEAQ (reference sequence).

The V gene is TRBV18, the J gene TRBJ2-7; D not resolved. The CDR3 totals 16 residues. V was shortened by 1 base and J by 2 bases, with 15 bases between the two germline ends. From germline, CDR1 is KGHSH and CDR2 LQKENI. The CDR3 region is CASSPLGSPRPYEQYF. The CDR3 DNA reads TGTGCCAGCTCACCACTCGGTTCGCCCCGTCCCTACGAGCAGTACTTC.

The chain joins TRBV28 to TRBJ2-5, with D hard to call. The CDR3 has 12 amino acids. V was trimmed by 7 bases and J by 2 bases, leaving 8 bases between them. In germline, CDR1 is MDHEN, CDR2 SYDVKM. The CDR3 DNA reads TGTGCCAGCATATCCGATCAAGAGACCCAGTACTTC. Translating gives CASISDQETQYF.

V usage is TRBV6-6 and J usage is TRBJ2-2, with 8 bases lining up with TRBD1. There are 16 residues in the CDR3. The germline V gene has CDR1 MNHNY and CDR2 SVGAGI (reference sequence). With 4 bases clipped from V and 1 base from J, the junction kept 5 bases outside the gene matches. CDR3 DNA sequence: TGTGCCAGCAGTTCCGGGACAGGCCTGAACACCGGGGAGCTGTTTTTT. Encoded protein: CASSSGTGLNTGELFF.

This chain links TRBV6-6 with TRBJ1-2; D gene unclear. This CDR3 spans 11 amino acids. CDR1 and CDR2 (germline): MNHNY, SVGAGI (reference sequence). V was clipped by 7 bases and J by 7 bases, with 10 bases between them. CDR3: CASTPLVGYTF. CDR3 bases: TGTGCCAGCACCCCCTTAGTTGGCTACACCTTC.

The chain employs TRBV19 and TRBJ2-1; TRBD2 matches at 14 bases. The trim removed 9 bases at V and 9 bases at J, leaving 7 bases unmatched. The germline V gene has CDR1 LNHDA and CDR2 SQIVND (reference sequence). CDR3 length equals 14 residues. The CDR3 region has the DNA TGTGCCAGCAGACTAGCGGGAGGGTTCGGTGAGCAGTTCTTC. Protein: CASRLAGGFGEQFF.

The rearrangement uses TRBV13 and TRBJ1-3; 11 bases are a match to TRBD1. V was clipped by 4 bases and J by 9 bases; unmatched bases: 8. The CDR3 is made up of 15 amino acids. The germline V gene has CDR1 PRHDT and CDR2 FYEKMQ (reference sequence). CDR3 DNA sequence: TGTGCCAGCAGCTCTGGACAGGGGGCAGAGCCCACCATATATTTT. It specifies CASSSGQGAEPTIYF.

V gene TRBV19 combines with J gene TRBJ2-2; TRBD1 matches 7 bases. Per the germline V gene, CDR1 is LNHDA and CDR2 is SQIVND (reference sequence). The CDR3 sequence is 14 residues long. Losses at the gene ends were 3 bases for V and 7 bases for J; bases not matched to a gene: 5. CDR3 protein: CASSIRQGLGELFF. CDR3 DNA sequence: TGTGCCAGTAGTATTAGACAGGGTCTCGGGGAGCTGTTTTTT.

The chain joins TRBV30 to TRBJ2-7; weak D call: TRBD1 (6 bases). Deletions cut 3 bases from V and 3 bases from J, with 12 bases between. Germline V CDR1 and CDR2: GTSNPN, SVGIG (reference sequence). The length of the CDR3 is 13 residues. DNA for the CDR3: TGTGCCTGGAGCAGAGGGACAAACTACGAGCAGTACTTC. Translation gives CAWSRGTNYEQYF.

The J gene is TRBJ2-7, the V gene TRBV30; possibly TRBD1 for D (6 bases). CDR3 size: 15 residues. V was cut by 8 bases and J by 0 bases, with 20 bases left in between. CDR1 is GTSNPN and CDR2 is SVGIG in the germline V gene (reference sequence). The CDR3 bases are TGTGCCCTCCGAATAAACAGGGTTAGCTCCTACGAGCAGTACTTC. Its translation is CALRINRVSSYEQYF.

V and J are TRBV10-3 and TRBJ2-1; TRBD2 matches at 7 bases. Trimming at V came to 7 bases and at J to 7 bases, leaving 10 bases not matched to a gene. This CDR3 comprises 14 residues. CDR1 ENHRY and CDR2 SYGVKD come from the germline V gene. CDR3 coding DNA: TGTGCCATCAATTCCGGGGGGAGGGTTAATGAGCAGTTCTTC. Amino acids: CAINSGGRVNEQFF.